The present entry profiles one T cell receptor (beta chain) with its context. Its target is unknown. The sample belongs to a study of T-cell reconstitution after alpha-beta-depleted transplantation in children. Findings and limits, study-wide: At around two months after transplant, the alpha-beta T cells were reportedly derived from several hundred expanded clones that came from non-depleted graft cells. Some patients owed their high day-60 TCRbeta diversity to surviving recipient T cells and thymic progenitors.

Unique molecular identifiers were used in preparing the TCRbeta library. TCRdb redid the calling of the PCR reads with MiXCR, one entry per CDR3 protein. Found here are around 960,000 distinct CDR3 sequences, less than 30% of them singletons; the top ten hold around 30%. Looked up from germline, CDR1 is SGHVS and CDR2 is FNYEAQ. This CDR3 contains 12 residues. Trimming removed 2 bases at V and 4 bases at J, with 6 bases between. The sequences come from PBMCs, mostly from graft donor cells, collected 360 days after TCRalphabeta/CD19-depleted stem cell transplant. The chain combines TRBV7-6 with TRBJ2-7, with D unresolved. The sequence was obtained from a boy under two years old who had a stem cell transplant for SCID, so the T cells may come from the graft donor. CDR3 protein: CASSLPQYEQYF. The CDR3 DNA reads TGTGCCAGCAGCTTACCCCAGTACGAGCAGTACTTC.